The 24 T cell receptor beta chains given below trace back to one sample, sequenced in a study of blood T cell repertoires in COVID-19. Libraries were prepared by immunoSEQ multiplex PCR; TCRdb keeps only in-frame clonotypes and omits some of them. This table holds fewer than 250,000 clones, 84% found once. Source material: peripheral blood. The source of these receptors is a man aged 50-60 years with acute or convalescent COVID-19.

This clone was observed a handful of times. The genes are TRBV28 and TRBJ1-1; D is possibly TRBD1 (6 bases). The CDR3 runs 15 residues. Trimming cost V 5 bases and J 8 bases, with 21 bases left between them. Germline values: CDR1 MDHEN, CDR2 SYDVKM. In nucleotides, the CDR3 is TGTGCCAGCAGTCCCATTACCACGGACAGCCCAGAAGCTTTCTTT. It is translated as CASSPITTDSPEAFF. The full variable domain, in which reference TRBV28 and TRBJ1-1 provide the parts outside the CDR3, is DVKVTQSSRYLVKRTGEKVFLECVQDMDHENMFWYRQDPGLGLRLIYFSYDVKMKEKGDIPEGYSVSREKKERFSLILESASTNQTSMYLCASSPITTDSPEAFFGQGTRLTVV.

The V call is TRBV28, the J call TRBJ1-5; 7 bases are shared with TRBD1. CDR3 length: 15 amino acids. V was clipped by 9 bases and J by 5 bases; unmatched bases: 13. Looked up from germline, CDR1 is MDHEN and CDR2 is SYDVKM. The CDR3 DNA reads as TGTGCCAGTGTCCTAGGGGGCCTCAAGTATCAGCCCCAGCATTTT. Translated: CASVLGGLKYQPQHF.

This CDR3 is CASSLGSSGQPQHF. In DNA, the CDR3 is TGTGCCAGCAGCTTAGGTTCGAGCGGGCAGCCCCAGCATTTT. V and J are TRBV7-2 and TRBJ1-5; D gene ambiguous. There are 14 residues in the CDR3. Germline lookup yields CDR1 SGHTA and CDR2 FQGNSA. V gave up 1 base and J gave up 7 bases, with 11 bases separating them.

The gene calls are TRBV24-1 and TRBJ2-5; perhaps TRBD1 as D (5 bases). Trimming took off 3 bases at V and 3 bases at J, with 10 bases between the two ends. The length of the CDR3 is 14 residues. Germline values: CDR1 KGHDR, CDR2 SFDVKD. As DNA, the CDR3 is TGTGCCACCAGTGATCCCGACAGCAAAGAGACCCAGTACTTC. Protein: CATSDPDSKETQYF.

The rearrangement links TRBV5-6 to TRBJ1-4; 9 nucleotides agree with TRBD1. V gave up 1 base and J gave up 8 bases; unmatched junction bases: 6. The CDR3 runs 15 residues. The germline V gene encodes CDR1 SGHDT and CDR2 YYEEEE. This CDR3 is CASSLPGQGDEKLFF. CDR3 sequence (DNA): TGTGCCAGCAGCTTGCCGGGACAGGGCGACGAAAAACTGTTTTTT.

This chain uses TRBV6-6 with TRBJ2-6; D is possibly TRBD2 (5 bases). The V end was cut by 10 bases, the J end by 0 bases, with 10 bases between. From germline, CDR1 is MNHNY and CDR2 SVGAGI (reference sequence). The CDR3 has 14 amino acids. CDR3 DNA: TGTGCCATCCGGGAAAGCTCTGGGGCCAACGTCCTGACTTTC. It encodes CAIRESSGANVLTF.

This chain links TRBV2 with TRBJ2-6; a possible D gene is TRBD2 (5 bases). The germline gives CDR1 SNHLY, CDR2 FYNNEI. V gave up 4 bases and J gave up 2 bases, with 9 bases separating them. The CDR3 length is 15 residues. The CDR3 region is CASSASIPGANVLTF. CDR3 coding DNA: TGTGCCAGCAGTGCTAGCATTCCTGGGGCCAACGTCCTGACTTTC.

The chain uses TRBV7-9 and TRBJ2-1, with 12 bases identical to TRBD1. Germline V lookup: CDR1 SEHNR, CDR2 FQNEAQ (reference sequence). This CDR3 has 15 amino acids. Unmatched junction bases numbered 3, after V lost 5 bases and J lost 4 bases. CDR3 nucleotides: TGTGCCAGCAGCGGGACAGGGGGCGCATACAATGAGCAGTTCTTC. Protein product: CASSGTGGAYNEQFF. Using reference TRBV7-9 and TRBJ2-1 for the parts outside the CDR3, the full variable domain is DTGVSQNPRHKITKRGQNVTFRCDPISEHNRLYWYRQTLGQGPEFLTYFQNEAQLEKSRLLSDRFSAERPKGSFSTLEIQRTEQGDSAMYLCASSGTGGAYNEQFFGPGTRLTVL.

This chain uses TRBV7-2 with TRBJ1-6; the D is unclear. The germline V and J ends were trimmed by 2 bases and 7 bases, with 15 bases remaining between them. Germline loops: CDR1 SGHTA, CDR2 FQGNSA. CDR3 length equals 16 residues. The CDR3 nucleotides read TGTGCCAGCAGCTTAAAGACGCTATCGAGGAATTCACCCCTCCACTTT. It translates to CASSLKTLSRNSPLHF.

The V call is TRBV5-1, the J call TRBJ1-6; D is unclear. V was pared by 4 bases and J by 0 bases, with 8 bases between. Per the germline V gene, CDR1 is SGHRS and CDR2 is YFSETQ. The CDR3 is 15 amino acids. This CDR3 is CASSILSSYNSPLHF. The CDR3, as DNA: TGCGCCAGCAGCATTCTTAGCTCCTATAATTCACCCCTCCACTTT.

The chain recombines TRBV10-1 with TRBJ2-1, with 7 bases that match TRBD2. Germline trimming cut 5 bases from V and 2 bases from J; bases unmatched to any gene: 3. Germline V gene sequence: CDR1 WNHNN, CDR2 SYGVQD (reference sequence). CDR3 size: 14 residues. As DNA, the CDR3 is TGCGCCAGCAGTCTGGGGGGGGCCTACAATGAGCAGTTCTTC. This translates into CASSLGGAYNEQFF.

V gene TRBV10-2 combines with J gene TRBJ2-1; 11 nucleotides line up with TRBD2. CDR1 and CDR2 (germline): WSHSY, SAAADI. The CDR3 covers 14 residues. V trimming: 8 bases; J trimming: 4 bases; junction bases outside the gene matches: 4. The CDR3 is CASSRLAGYNEQFF. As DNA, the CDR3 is TGCGCCAGCTCAAGACTAGCGGGGTACAATGAGCAGTTCTTC.

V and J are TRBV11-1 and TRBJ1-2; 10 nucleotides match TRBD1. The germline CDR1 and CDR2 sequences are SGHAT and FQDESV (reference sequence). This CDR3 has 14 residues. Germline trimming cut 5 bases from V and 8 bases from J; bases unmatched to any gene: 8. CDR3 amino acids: CASSPTGTGDGYTF. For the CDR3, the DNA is TGTGCCAGCAGCCCGACCGGGACAGGGGACGGCTACACCTTC.

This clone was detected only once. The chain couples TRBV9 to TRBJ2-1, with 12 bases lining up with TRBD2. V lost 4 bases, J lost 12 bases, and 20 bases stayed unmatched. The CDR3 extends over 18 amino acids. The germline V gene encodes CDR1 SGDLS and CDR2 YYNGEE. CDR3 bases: TGTGCCAGCAGCCCCCGGGGGGCTAGCGGGGGGGCTATATCCGGGCAGTTCTTC. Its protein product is CASSPRGASGGAISGQFF.

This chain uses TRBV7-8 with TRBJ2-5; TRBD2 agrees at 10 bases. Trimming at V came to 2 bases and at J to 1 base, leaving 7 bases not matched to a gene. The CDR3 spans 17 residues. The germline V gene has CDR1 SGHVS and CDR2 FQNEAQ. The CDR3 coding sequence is TGTGCCAGCAGCTTACTAGCGGGGGATACCTTCCAAGAGACCCAGTACTTC. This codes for CASSLLAGDTFQETQYF.

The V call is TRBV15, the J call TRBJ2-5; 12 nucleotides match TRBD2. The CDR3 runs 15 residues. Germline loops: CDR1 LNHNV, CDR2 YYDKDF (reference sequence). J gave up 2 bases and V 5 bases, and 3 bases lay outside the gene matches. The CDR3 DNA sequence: TGTGCCACCAGCGGTGGACTAGCGGGGCAAGAGACCCAGTACTTC. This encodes CATSGGLAGQETQYF. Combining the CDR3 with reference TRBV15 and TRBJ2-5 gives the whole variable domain DAMVIQNPRYQVTQFGKPVTLSCSQTLNHNVMYWYQQKSSQAPKLLFHYYDKDFNNEADTPDNFQSRRPNTSFCFLDIRSPGLGDTAMYLCATSGGLAGQETQYFGPGTRLLVL.

CDR3 nucleotide sequence: TGTGCCAGCAGCCGCCCGACAGAATACGAGCAGTACTTC. It is translated as CASSRPTEYEQYF. The rearrangement uses TRBV6-2 or TRBV6-3 and TRBJ2-7; a possible D gene is TRBD1 (5 bases). V lost 6 bases and J 4 bases, leaving 13 bases between the germline ends. Per germline, CDR1 MNHEY and CDR2 SVGEGT. The CDR3 consists of 13 residues.

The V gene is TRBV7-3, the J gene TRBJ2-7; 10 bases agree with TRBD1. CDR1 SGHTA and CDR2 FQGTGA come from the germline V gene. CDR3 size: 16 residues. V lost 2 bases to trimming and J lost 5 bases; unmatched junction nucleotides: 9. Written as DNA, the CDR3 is TGTGCCAGCAGCTTATTCCCGGGACAGGGGTTCGACGAGCAGTACTTC. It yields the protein CASSLFPGQGFDEQYF.

The CDR3 loop is CASSLGGVPEQYF. Written as DNA, the CDR3 is TGTGCCAGCAGCCTGGGGGGAGTGCCCGAGCAGTACTTC. V and J are TRBV7-8 and TRBJ2-7; D is perhaps TRBD2 (6 bases). Germline-derived CDR1 and CDR2 are SGHVS and FQNEAQ. The CDR3 loop spans 13 amino acids. Deletions cut 5 bases from V and 6 bases from J, with 14 bases between. The variable domain in full, with the rest retrieved from reference TRBV7-8 and TRBJ2-7, is GAGVSQSPRYKVAKRGQDVALRCDPISGHVSLFWYQQALGQGPEFLTYFQNEAQLDKSGLPSDRFFAERPEGSVSTLKIQRTQQEDSAVYLCASSLGGVPEQYFGPGTRLTVT.

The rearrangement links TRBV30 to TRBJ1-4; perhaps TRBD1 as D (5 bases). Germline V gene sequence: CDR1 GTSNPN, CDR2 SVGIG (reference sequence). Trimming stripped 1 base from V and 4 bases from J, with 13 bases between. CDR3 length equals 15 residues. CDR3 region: CAWSAGGPYNEKLFF. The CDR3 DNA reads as TGTGCCTGGAGTGCCGGGGGACCTTATAATGAAAAACTGTTTTTT.

DNA for the CDR3: TGCAGCGTTGGTACACAGGGGGAAAGAGGCTACACCTTC. Protein sequence: CSVGTQGERGYTF. The V and J genes are TRBV29-1 and TRBJ1-2; 8 bases line up with TRBD1. J lost 8 bases, V lost 4 bases, and 9 bases had no gene match. This CDR3 has 13 residues. Germline CDR1 and CDR2: SQVTM and ANQGSEA.

CDR3 DNA: TGTGCCAGCAGCTTATCGCACTCTGCTAACTATGGCTACACCTTC. Protein sequence: CASSLSHSANYGYTF. The rearrangement links TRBV7-3 to TRBJ1-2; D is unclear. The CDR3 consists of 15 residues. Per germline, CDR1 SGHTA and CDR2 FQGTGA. Trimming took off 2 bases at V and 0 bases at J, with 10 bases between the two ends.

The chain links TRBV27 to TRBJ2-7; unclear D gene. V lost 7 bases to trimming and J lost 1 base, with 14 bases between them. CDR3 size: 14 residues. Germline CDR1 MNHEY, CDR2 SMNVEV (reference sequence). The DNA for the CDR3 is TGTGCCAGCAAAGAATCTACAGTTTCCTACGAGCAGTACTTC. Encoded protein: CASKESTVSYEQYF.

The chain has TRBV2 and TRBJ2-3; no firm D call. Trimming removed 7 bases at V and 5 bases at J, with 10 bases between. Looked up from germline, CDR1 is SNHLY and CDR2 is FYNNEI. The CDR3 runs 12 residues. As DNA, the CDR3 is TGTGCCAGCACCCTGCGTGGAGATACGCAGTATTTT. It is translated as CASTLRGDTQYF.